Below are 5 T cell receptor beta chains sequenced from a single sample in a study of cytotoxic CD8 clonotypes in ibrutinib-treated CLL. Assay: immunoSEQ multiplex PCR; the TCRdb copy retains only in-frame clones and omits some. The repertoire holds fewer than 300,000 clones, with 60% to 80% as singletons. The sequencing here drew on PBMCs, taken at disease progression, from a patient treated with ibrutinib. Every receptor here comes from a human donor with chronic lymphocytic leukemia.

The CDR3 nucleotides are TGTGCCAGCAGCTTAGGAGTGTCCGCCTACGAGCAGTACTTC. This gives the protein CASSLGVSAYEQYF. The V gene is TRBV13, the J gene TRBJ2-7; D not resolved. Germline V CDR1 and CDR2: PRHDT, FYEKMQ (reference sequence). CDR3 length: 14 residues. V lost 0 bases and J lost 2, with 8 bases in between.

The rearrangement joins TRBV6-1 to TRBJ2-7, with TRBD2 matching 9 bases. Germline lookup yields CDR1 MNHNS and CDR2 SASEGT. The CDR3 contains 17 residues. J lost 0 bases, V lost 2 bases, and 8 bases had no gene match. The CDR3 is CASSETSGTSYSYEQYF. CDR3 nucleotides: TGTGCCAGCAGTGAAACCTCCGGGACTAGCTACTCCTACGAGCAGTACTTC.

J is TRBJ2-7 and V is TRBV19, with 16 bases lining up with TRBD2. Trimming at V came to 4 bases and at J to 4 bases, leaving 4 bases not matched to a gene. The CDR3 is made up of 16 amino acids. Germline V CDR1 and CDR2: LNHDA, SQIVND (reference sequence). The CDR3: CASSKGLAGGRYEQYF. CDR3 in DNA: TGTGCCAGTAGTAAGGGACTAGCGGGAGGGAGGTACGAGCAGTACTTC.

The CDR3 here is CASSLGTGGAYEQYF. The CDR3 DNA sequence: TGTGCCAGCAGCCTTGGGACAGGGGGCGCCTACGAGCAGTACTTC. V usage is TRBV13 and J usage is TRBJ2-7; 12 nucleotides match TRBD1. The CDR3 covers 15 residues. V lost 5 bases to trimming and J lost 2 bases; unmatched junction nucleotides: 4. The germline gives CDR1 PRHDT, CDR2 FYEKMQ (reference sequence).

The chain has TRBV7-9 and TRBJ2-7; D perhaps matches TRBD2 (6 bases). Per germline, CDR1 SEHNR and CDR2 FQNEAQ (reference sequence). The CDR3 covers 15 residues. Trimming took off 0 bases at V and 0 bases at J, with 9 bases between the two ends. In DNA, the CDR3 is TGTGCCAGCAGCTTAGCGGGGGGACCCTCCTACGAGCAGTACTTC. Translated, it gives CASSLAGGPSYEQYF.